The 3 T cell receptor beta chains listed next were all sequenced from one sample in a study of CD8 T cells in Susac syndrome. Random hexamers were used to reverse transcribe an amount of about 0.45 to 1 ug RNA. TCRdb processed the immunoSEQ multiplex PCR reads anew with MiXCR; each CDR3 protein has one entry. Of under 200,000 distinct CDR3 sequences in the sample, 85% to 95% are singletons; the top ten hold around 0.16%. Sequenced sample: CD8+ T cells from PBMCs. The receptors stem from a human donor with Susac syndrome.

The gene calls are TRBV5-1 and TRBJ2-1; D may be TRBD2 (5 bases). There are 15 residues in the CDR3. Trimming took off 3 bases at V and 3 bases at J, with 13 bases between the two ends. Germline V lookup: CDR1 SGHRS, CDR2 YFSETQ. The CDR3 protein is CASSWIRGIYNEQFF. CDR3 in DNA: TGCGCCAGCAGCTGGATAAGAGGGATCTACAATGAGCAGTTCTTC. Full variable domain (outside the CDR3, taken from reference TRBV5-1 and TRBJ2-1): KAGVTQTPRYLIKTRGQQVTLSCSPISGHRSVSWYQQTPGQGLQFLFEYFSETQRNKGNFPGRFSGRQFSNSRSEMNVSTLELGDSALYLCASSWIRGIYNEQFFGPGTRLTVL.

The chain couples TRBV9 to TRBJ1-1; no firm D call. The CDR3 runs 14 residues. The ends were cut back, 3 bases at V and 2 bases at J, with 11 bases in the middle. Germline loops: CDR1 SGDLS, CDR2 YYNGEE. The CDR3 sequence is CASSAQDGNTEAFF. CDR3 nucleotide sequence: TGTGCCAGCAGCGCGCAGGACGGAAACACTGAAGCTTTCTTT.

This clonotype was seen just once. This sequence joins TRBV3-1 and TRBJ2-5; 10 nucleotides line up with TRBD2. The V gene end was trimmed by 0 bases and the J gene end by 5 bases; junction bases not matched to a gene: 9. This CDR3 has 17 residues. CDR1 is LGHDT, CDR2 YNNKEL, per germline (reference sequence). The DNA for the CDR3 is TGTGCCAGCAGCCAAGATAGCCTAGCGGGAGTTAGCGAGACCCAGTACTTC. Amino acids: CASSQDSLAGVSETQYF.